This T cell receptor (beta chain) derives from a study of response to subunit inactivated influenza vaccine. Via MiXCR, TCRdb re-called the RT-PCR reads, giving one row per CDR3 protein. The data show 450,000 to 700,000 distinct CDR3 sequences, around 15% seen once. V gave up 0 bases and J gave up 9 bases, with 18 bases separating them. CDR3 length equals 15 residues. From germline, CDR1 is SGHNT and CDR2 YYREEE (reference sequence). The receptor was isolated from a man aged 50 or older who received an inactivated influenza vaccine. The rearrangement joins TRBV5-4 to TRBJ2-5; D possibly uses TRBD1 or TRBD2 (5 bases each). The sequencing here drew on PBMCs from blood, taken 11 to 12 days after vaccination. CDR3 region: CASSLGGTDVRPQYF. The CDR3 DNA sequence: TGTGCCAGCAGCTTGGGTGGGACGGACGTTAGGCCCCAGTACTTC.